This TCR beta chain came from a study of blood T cells in healthy people across ages. Study-wide context: Per every two T cells, about one barcoded beta molecule was captured by template switching.

Total RNA amounts of at least 6 micrograms were extracted per sample. Study-wide findings and caveats: Measured against age, TCR beta diversity per million T cells decreased in a roughly linear manner. Relative to aged donors, long-lived donors carried more naive CD4+ cells and displayed higher diversity.

The authors ran a second PCR of roughly 6 to 12 cycles using a sample-barcoded 5' primer and a J-beta primer mix. TCRdb re-called the 5' RACE reads with MiXCR, one entry per CDR3 protein. Of roughly 1.7 million distinct CDR3 sequences detected, 34% appear once; the ten largest clones hold approximately 10%. CDR3 length: 13 residues. The ends were cut back, 0 bases at V and 5 bases at J, with 8 bases in the middle. Regarding this clonotype: The antigen is undetermined.

Material: blood. The TCR comes from a woman in her 30s in good health. This chain connects TRBV23-1 to TRBJ2-7, with a possible D match to TRBD2 (6 bases). TRBV23-1 is given ORF status, its function remaining uncertain. The CDR3 is CASSQSEGNEQYF. The CDR3 DNA reads TGCGCCAGCAGTCAATCGGAGGGGAACGAGCAGTACTTC.